This TCR beta chain was captured by sequencing in a study of response to subunit inactivated influenza vaccine. The CDR3 totals 14 residues. V lost 6 bases, J lost 5 bases, and 14 bases lay in between. This clonotype was counted at least ten times. Its antigen remains unidentified. The study's findings and limits: Authors proposed each seasonal influenza vaccination draws in few new T cells.

MiXCR was run by TCRdb on the RT-PCR reads, yielding one entry per CDR3 protein. The sample yields 490,000 or so distinct CDR3 sequences, 6% to 9% seen once. This receptor was obtained from a man aged 45-69 years who received an inactivated influenza vaccine. V is TRBV12-3 or TRBV12-4 and J is TRBJ2-1, with D possibly called TRBD1 or TRBD2 (5 bases each). The sequenced sample was PBMCs from blood, obtained roughly 24 months after vaccination. The CDR3 sequence: CASRPGRKNNEQFF. The CDR3 DNA reads TGTGCCAGCAGACCGGGACGGAAGAACAATGAGCAGTTCTTC.